This T cell receptor (beta chain) came from a study of blood T cell repertoires in COVID-19. Study details: The United States, Italy and Spain supplied acute and convalescent COVID-19 samples. PBMCs, B-cell-depleted T cells, or T cells were the source of the cDNA or gDNA that made up the material.

In the source study's methods: By means of reference gene primer amplification, nucleated cell counts were estimated. Some clones are missing from TCRdb's copy, which holds only in-frame ones; the method was immunoSEQ multiplex PCR. V and J calls and clone size come straight from that table; D and trimming were deduced from the DNA. The table lists around 150,000 clones, about four fifths of them singletons. Per germline, CDR1 MNHNY and CDR2 SVGAGI (reference sequence). The CDR3 consists of 15 residues. Unmatched junction bases numbered 7, after V lost 6 bases and J lost 2 bases. The receptor was derived from an elderly woman with acute or convalescent COVID-19. The chain has TRBV6-6 and TRBJ1-1; 9 bases line up with TRBD1. The sequencing input was peripheral blood. The CDR3 protein is CASRKETGGNTEAFF. The CDR3 coding sequence is TGTGCCAGCAGAAAAGAGACAGGGGGTAACACTGAAGCTTTCTTT.